These 5 T cell receptor beta chains were all obtained from the same sample, sequenced in a study of blood T cell repertoires in COVID-19. Some clones are missing from TCRdb's copy, which holds only in-frame ones; the method was immunoSEQ multiplex PCR. The data hold 300,000 to 350,000 clones, with roughly 87% observed a single time. Sequencing was performed on PBMCs or T cells enriched from blood (not recorded which). The receptors come from a woman aged 30 to 39 who had recovered from COVID-19.

This clone was recorded once. This chain links TRBV28 with TRBJ1-2, with 7 bases lining up with TRBD1. The CDR3 spans 13 residues. The germline CDR1 and CDR2 sequences are MDHEN and SYDVKM. V shed 6 bases and J 3 bases; nucleotides not matched to a gene: 4. The CDR3 sequence: CASSSTGYYGYTF. For the CDR3, the DNA is TGTGCCAGCAGCTCGACAGGGTACTATGGCTACACCTTC.

The genes are TRBV7-9 and TRBJ2-1, with 8 positions matching TRBD1. The CDR3 spans 16 residues. V lost 5 bases and J lost 0; bases outside the gene matches: 6. Germline loops: CDR1 SEHNR, CDR2 FQNEAQ (reference sequence). CDR3 sequence: CASSRLGTGSYNEQFF. The CDR3, as DNA: TGTGCCAGCAGCCGACTCGGGACAGGCTCCTACAATGAGCAGTTCTTC. The whole variable domain, remainder taken from reference TRBV7-9 and TRBJ2-1, is DTGVSQNPRHKITKRGQNVTFRCDPISEHNRLYWYRQTLGQGPEFLTYFQNEAQLEKSRLLSDRFSAERPKGSFSTLEIQRTEQGDSAMYLCASSRLGTGSYNEQFFGPGTRLTVL.

V and J are TRBV28 and TRBJ1-6, with TRBD1 matching over 8 bases. Germline assignment: CDR1 MDHEN and CDR2 SYDVKM. The V segment lost 6 bases and the J segment 7 bases; nucleotides outside the gene matches: 2. The CDR3 spans 13 residues. CDR3 in DNA: TGTGCCAGCAGGTGGACAGGGAATTCACCCCTCCACTTT. This encodes CASRWTGNSPLHF.

A few counts support this clone. J is TRBJ2-2 and V is TRBV24-1; maybe TRBD1 (6 bases). The CDR3 is 11 residues long. The germline V and J ends were trimmed by 5 bases and 11 bases, with 8 bases remaining between them. Germline V gene lookup returns CDR1 KGHDR and CDR2 SFDVKD. Written as DNA, the CDR3 is TGTGCCACCAGTGCAGGGACAGAGCTGTTTTTT. Amino acids: CATSAGTELFF.

The chain couples TRBV7-9 to TRBJ1-2; a weak D match, TRBD1 (5 bases). The germline gives CDR1 SEHNR, CDR2 FQNEAQ (reference sequence). CDR3 length: 14 amino acids. V gave up 5 bases and J gave up 5 bases, with 15 bases separating them. The CDR3 bases are TGTGCCAGCAGCCCGAGCGGGGGAGAGTATGGCTACACCTTC. It yields the protein CASSPSGGEYGYTF.